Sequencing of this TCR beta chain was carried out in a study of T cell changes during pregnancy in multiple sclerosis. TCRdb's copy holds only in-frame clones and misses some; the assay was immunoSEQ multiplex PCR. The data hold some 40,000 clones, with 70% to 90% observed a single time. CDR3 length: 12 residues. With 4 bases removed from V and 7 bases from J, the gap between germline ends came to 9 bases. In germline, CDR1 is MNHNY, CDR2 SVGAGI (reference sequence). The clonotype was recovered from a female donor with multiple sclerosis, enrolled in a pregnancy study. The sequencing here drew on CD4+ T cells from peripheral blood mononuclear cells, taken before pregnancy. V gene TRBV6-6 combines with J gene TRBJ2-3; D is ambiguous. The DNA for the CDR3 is TGTGCCAGCAGTTCCCCTAGGTATACGCAGTATTTT. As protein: CASSSPRYTQYF.